Listed below are T cell receptor beta chains from one sample, sequenced in a study of control samples from healthy donors and cancer patients. Using immunoSEQ multiplex PCR, the repertoire was profiled, and TCRdb retains in-frame clones only, with some absent. The table has roughly 170,000 clones, just under 95% seen once. Sequencing was carried out using blood. All receptors derive from a woman aged 60-75 years in good health. Both conserved end residues are part of each CDR3. D genes are given only for firm matches. The size field is filled for only some rows; it gives once, few, many or a size class.

v_gene: TRBV21-1
abundance: NA
j_gene: TRBJ1-6
d_gene: NA
CDR3aa: CASSNNGQDIPDSYNSPLHF
CDR3nt: TGTGCCAGCAGCAATAACGGACAGGACATTCCTGACTCCTATAATTCACCCCTCCACTTT

v_gene: TRBV15
abundance: NA
j_gene: TRBJ1-1
d_gene: NA
CDR3aa: CATSKRTGFATEAFF
CDR3nt: TGTGCCACCAGCAAGCGTACAGGGTTTGCGACTGAAGCTTTCTTT

v_gene: TRBV6-6
abundance: NA
j_gene: TRBJ2-3
d_gene: TRBD1
CDR3aa: CASSPGTVADTQYF
CDR3nt: TGTGCCAGCAGTCCGGGGACAGTAGCAGATACGCAGTATTTT

v_gene: TRBV10-3
abundance: NA
j_gene: TRBJ2-3
d_gene: NA
CDR3aa: CATRGADTQYF
CDR3nt: TGTGCCACCAGAGGTGCAGATACGCAGTATTTT

v_gene: TRBV11-2
abundance: NA
j_gene: TRBJ1-5
d_gene: TRBD1
CDR3aa: CASSLGTGFKYSNQPQHF
CDR3nt: TGTGCCAGCAGTTTGGGGACAGGGTTTAAATATAGCAATCAGCCCCAGCATTTT

v_gene: TRBV18
abundance: once
j_gene: TRBJ2-7
d_gene: TRBD1
CDR3aa: CASSPRQGSSYEQYF
CDR3nt: TGTGCCAGCTCACCACGACAGGGGAGTTCCTACGAGCAGTACTTC

v_gene: TRBV3-1/TRBV3-2
abundance: NA
j_gene: TRBJ2-7
d_gene: TRBD2
CDR3aa: CASSQDRGGREVYEQYF
CDR3nt: TGTGCCAGCAGCCAAGATCGCGGGGGGAGGGAAGTTTACGAGCAGTACTTC

v_gene: TRBV11-3
abundance: NA
j_gene: TRBJ1-3
d_gene: TRBD1
CDR3aa: CASSFTGGQGPITSGNTIYF
CDR3nt: TGTGCCAGCAGCTTTACAGGCGGACAGGGGCCAATCACCTCTGGAAACACCATATATTTT

v_gene: TRBV5-1
abundance: once
j_gene: TRBJ2-2
d_gene: NA
CDR3aa: CASSRTDRQATGELFF
CDR3nt: TGCGCCAGCAGCAGAACCGACCGACAGGCCACCGGGGAGCTGTTTTTT

v_gene: TRBV7-9
abundance: NA
j_gene: TRBJ2-1
d_gene: TRBD2
CDR3aa: CARGVLAALGDEQFF
CDR3nt: TGTGCCAGGGGGGTACTAGCGGCCCTAGGGGATGAGCAGTTCTTC

v_gene: TRBV18
abundance: NA
j_gene: TRBJ2-7
d_gene: NA
CDR3aa: CASSPLAGSYEQYF
CDR3nt: TGTGCCAGCTCACCTTTGGCAGGCTCCTACGAGCAGTACTTC

v_gene: TRBV30
abundance: NA
j_gene: TRBJ2-3
d_gene: NA
CDR3aa: CAWSAGGTDTQYF
CDR3nt: TGTGCCTGGAGTGCGGGGGGCACAGATACGCAGTATTTT